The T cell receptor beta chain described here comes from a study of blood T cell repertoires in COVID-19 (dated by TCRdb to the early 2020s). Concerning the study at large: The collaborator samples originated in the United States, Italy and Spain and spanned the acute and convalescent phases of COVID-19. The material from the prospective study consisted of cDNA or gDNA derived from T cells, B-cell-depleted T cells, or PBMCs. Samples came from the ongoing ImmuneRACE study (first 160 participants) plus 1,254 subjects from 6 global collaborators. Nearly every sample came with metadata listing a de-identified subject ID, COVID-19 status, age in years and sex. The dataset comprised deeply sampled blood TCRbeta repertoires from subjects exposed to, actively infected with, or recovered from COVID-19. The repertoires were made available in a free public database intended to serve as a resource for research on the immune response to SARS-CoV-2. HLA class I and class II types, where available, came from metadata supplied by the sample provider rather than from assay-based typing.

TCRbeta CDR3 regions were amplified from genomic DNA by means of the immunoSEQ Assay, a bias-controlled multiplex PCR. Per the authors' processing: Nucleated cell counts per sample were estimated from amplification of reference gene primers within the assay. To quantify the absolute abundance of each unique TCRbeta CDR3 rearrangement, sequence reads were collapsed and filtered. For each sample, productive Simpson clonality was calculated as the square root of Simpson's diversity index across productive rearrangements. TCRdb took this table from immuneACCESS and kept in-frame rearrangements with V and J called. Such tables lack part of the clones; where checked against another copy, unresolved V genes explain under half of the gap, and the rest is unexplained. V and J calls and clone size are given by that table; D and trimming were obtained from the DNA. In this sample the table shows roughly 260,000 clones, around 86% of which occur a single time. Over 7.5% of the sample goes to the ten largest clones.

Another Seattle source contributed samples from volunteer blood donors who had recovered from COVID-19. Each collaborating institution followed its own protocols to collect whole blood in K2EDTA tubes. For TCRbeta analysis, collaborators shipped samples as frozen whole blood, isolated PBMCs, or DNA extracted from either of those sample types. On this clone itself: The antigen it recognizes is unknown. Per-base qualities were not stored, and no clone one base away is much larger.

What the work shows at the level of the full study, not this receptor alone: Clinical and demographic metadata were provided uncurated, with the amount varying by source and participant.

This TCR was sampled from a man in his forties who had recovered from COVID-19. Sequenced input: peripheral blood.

CDR3 protein: CASSPAGSGNTIYF. In nucleotide form, the sequence is TGTGCCAGCAGCCCTGCGGGCTCTGGAAACACCATATATTTT. Here the chain combines TRBV5-4 and TRBJ1-3, with no reliable assignment of the D segment. CDR1 and CDR2, looked up from the germline V gene (reference sequence), are SGHNT and YYREEE. Between the V and J ends, shortened by 4 bases and 0 bases respectively, the junction contains 8 bases. Measured from the cysteine to the phenylalanine, the CDR3 is 14 residues long. The retained sequence is limited to the CDR3, 42 bases, with the frame set at the first base.